This T cell receptor beta chain comes out of a study of cytomegalovirus exposure and HLA in healthy donors. About the study: Among the approximately 400 genotyped donors, 65% to 85% were placed in the Caucasian-associated ancestry cluster.

The PCR made use of 60 Vbeta and 13 Jbeta primers. Only in-frame clones appear in the TCRdb table, and some are missing; sequencing was by immunoSEQ multiplex PCR. The profile shows about 200,000 clones, about 78% of them singletons. The CDR3 runs to 16 residues. The germline V gene has CDR1 SGHAT and CDR2 FQNNGV. Trimming removed 0 bases from V and 5 bases from J; junction bases left unmatched: 4. Sequencing was done on a sample of PBMCs. The J gene is TRBJ2-5, the V gene TRBV11-2; 12 bases map to TRBD1. The source is a male donor in good health and CMV-seronegative. The CDR3 DNA sequence: TGTGCCAGCAGCTTAGAAGGGACAGGGGGCGGTGAGACCCAGTACTTC. This sequence encodes CASSLEGTGGGETQYF.